This entry is about one T cell receptor beta chain. As handled by the study authors: Nucleated cell number was recorded as an estimate derived from reference gene primer amplification. Assay: immunoSEQ multiplex PCR; the TCRdb copy retains only in-frame clones and omits some. The DNA was the basis for D and trimming; V, J and clone size are from that table. The data show approximately 430,000 clones, 86% seen once. These data come from a study of blood T cell repertoires in COVID-19. Study-wide context: Some COVID-19 samples were acute and others convalescent; all came from the United States, Italy and Spain. The analysed material was cDNA or gDNA that came from T cells, B-cell-depleted T cells, or PBMCs.

V was clipped by 6 bases and J by 2 bases, with 20 bases between them. The CDR3 totals 15 residues. Germline CDR1 reads SQVTM; CDR2 reads ANQGSEA. The source of this sequence is a woman aged 30 to 39 with active or convalescent COVID-19. The chain employs TRBV29-1 and TRBJ2-7; the D gene is possibly TRBD1 (6 bases). Material: peripheral blood. The CDR3 reads CSVPVRTGSAYEQYF. The CDR3 bases are TGCAGCGTCCCTGTTCGAACAGGGAGCGCCTACGAGCAGTACTTC.